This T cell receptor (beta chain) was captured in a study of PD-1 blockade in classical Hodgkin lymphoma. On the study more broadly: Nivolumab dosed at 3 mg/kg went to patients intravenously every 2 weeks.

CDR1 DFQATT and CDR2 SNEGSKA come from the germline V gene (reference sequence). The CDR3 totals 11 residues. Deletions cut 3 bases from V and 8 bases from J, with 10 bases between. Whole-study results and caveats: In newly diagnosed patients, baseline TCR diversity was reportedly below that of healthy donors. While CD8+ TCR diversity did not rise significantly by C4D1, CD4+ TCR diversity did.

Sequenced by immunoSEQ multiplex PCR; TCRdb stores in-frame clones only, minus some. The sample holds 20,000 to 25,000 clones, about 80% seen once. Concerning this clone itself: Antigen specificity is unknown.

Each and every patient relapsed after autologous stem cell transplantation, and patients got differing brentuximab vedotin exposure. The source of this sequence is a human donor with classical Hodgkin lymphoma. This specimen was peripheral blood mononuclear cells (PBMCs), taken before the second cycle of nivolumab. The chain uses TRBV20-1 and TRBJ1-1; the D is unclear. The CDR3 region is CSARGRTEAFF. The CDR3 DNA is TGCAGTGCTAGGGGAAGGACGGAAGCTTTCTTT.